This T cell receptor (beta chain) came from a study of blood T cells in healthy people across ages. Every donor gave roughly 9.2 milliliters of peripheral blood. Isolation recovered at least 6.5 million PBMCs from every sample. With each sample, at least 6 micrograms of total RNA were extracted. The germline CDR1 and CDR2 sequences are SGHTA and FQGNSA. CDR3 length: 17 amino acids. V lost 1 base to trimming and J lost 6 bases; unmatched junction nucleotides: 14. Through a sample-barcoded 5' primer and a J-beta primer mix, a second PCR was run for roughly 7 to 11 cycles. Each cDNA molecule was tagged by a template-switch adaptor that had 12 random nucleotides. TCRdb analysed the 5' RACE reads with MiXCR anew, one entry per CDR3 protein. The sample records about 750,000 distinct CDR3 sequences, less than 70% being singletons.

This clonotype was sampled from a man older than 75 in good health. Sequenced input: blood. The chain has TRBV7-2 and TRBJ2-7, with 8 bases aligning to TRBD2. In DNA form, the CDR3 reads TGTGCCAGCAGCTTAGTTCCCAGCGGGAGAAGGCGCTCCGAGCAGTACTTC. This encodes CASSLVPSGRRRSEQYF.